One T cell receptor beta chain is described in this entry. The source of the sample is a study of shared T cell receptors in the human thymus. This CDR3 is 13 amino acids long. Germline assignment: CDR1 SEHNR and CDR2 FQNEAQ (reference sequence). With 6 bases removed from V and 0 bases from J, the gap between germline ends came to 8 bases. The method was immunoSEQ multiplex PCR; TCRdb's version includes in-frame clones alone and lacks a portion of them. The sample lists 640,000 or so clones; approximately 89% were seen once. The sample also formed part of further work on human thymus T cells.

J is TRBJ1-2 and V is TRBV7-9, with no clear D. This receptor was identified in a boy in the first two years of life with a congenital heart defect. The sample consisted of thymocytes. The CDR3 nucleotides read TGTGCCAGCAGACACGAGGCTAACTATGGCTACACCTTC. Its protein is CASRHEANYGYTF.